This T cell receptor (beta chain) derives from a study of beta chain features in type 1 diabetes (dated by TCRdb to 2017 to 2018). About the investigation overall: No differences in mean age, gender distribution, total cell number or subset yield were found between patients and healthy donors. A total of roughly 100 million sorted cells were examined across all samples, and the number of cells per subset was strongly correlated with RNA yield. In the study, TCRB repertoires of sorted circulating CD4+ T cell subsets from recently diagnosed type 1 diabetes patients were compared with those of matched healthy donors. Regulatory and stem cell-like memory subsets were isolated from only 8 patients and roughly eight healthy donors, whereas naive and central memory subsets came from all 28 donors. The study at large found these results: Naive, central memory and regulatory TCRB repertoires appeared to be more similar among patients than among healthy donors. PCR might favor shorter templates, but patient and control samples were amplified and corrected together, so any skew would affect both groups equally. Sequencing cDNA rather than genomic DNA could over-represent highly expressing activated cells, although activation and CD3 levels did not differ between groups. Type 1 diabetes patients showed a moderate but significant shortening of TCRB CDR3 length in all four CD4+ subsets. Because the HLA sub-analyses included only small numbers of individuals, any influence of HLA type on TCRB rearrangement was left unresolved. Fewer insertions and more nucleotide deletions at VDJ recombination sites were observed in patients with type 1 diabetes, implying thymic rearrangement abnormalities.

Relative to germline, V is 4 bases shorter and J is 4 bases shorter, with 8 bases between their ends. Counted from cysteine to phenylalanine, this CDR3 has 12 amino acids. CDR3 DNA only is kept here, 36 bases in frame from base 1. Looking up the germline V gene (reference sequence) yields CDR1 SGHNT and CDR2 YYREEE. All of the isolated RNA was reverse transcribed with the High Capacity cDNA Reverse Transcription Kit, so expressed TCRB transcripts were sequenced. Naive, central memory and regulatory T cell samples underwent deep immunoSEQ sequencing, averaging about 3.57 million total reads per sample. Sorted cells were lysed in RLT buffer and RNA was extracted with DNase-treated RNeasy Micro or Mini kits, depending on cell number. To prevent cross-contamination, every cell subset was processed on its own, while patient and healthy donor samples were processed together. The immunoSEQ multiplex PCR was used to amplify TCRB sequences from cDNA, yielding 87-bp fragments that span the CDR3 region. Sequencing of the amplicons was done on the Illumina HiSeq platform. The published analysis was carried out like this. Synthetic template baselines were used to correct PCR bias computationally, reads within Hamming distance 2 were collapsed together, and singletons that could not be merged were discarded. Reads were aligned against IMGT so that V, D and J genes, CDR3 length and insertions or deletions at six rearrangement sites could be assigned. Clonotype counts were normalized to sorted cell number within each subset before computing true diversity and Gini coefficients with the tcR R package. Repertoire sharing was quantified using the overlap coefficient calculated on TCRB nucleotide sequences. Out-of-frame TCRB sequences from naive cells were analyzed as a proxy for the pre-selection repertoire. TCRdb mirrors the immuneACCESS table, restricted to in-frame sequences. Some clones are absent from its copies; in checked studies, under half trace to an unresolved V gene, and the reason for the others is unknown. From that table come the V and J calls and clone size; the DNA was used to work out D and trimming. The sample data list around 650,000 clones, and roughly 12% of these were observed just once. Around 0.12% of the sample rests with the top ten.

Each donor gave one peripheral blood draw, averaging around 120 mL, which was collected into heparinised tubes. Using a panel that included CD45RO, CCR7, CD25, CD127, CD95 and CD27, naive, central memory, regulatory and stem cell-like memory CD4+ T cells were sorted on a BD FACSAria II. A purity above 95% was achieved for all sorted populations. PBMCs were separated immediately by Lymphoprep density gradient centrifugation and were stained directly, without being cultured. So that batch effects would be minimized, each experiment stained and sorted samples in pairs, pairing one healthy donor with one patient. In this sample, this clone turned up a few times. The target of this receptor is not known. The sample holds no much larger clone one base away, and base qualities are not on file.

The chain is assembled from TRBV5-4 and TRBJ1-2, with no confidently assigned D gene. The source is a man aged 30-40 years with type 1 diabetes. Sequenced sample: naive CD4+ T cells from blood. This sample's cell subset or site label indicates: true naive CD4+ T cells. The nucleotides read TGTGCCAGCAGCCTGGACGGCTATGGCTACACCTTC. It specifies CASSLDGYGYTF.